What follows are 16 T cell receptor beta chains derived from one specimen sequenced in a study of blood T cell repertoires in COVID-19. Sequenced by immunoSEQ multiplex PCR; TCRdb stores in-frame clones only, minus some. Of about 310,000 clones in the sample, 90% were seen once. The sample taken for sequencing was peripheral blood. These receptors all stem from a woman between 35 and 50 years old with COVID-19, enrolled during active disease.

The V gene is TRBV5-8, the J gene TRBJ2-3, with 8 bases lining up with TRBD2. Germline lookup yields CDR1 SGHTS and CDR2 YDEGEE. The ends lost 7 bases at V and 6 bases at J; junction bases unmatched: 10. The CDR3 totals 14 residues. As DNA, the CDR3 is TGTGCCAGCGGGAGCGGGGGATGGGCCGATACGCAGTATTTT. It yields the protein CASGSGGWADTQYF.

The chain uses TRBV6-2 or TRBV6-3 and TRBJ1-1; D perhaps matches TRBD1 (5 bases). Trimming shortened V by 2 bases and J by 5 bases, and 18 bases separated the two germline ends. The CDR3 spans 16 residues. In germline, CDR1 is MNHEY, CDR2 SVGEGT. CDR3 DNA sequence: TGTGCCAGCAGTTACCCCTTGACGGGGGGTTATACTGAAGCTTTCTTT. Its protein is CASSYPLTGGYTEAFF.

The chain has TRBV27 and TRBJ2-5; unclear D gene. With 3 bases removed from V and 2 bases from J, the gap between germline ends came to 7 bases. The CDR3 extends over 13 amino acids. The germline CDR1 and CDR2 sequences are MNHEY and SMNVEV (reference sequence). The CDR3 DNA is TGTGCCAGCAGTTTCCAGTGGCAAGAGACCCAGTACTTC. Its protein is CASSFQWQETQYF.

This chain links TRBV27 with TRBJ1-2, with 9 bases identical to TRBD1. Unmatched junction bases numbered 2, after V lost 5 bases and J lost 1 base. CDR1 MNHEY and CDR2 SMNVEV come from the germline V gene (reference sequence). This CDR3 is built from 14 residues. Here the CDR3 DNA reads TGTGCCAGCAGTGGACAGGGGCGTAACTATGGCTACACCTTC. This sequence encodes CASSGQGRNYGYTF.

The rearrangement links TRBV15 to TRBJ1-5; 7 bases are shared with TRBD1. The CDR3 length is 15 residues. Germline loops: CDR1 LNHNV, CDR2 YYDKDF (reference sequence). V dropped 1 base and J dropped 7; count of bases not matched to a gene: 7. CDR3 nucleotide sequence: TGTGCCACCAGCAGAGGCAGGGGGTGGATGCAGCCCCAGCATTTT. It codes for CATSRGRGWMQPQHF.

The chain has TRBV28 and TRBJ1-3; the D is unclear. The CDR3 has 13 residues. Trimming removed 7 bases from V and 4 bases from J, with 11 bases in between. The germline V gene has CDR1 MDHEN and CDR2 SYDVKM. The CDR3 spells CASTGPGGNTIYF. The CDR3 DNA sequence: TGTGCCAGCACTGGGCCGGGGGGAAACACCATATATTTT.

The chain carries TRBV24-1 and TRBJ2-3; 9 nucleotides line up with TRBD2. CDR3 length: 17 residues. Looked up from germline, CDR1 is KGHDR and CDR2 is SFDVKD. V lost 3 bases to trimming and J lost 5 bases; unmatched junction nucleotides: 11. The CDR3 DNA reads TGTGCCACCAGTGATCCTGGGAGTAGCGGGAGCGTAGATACGCAGTATTTT. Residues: CATSDPGSSGSVDTQYF.

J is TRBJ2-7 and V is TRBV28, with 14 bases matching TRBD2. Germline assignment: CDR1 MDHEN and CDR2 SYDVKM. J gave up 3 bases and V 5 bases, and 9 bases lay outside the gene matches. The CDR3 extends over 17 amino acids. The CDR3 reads CASSLSRGTSGSYEQYF. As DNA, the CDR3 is TGTGCCAGCAGTCTCTCTAGGGGGACTAGCGGGAGCTACGAGCAGTACTTC.

The CDR3: CASSLVDRDREKLFF. The CDR3 DNA reads as TGTGCCAGCAGCTTGGTTGATCGGGATAGGGAAAAACTGTTTTTT. The genes are TRBV5-6 and TRBJ1-4; no definite D call. The germline V gene has CDR1 SGHDT and CDR2 YYEEEE. The CDR3 is 15 amino acids. Trimming took off 0 bases at V and 8 bases at J, with 14 bases between the two ends.

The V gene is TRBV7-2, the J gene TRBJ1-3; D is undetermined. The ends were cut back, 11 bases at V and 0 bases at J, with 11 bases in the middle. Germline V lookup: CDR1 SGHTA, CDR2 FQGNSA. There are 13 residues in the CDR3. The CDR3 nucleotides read TGTGCCGGCGGTCAGAGCTCTGGAAACACCATATATTTT. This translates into CAGGQSSGNTIYF.

The CDR3 here is CASTKGYQETQYF. CDR3 nucleotide sequence: TGTGCCAGCACCAAGGGGTATCAAGAGACCCAGTACTTC. J is TRBJ2-5 and V is TRBV7-2, with a possible D match to TRBD1 (5 bases). The CDR3 contains 13 residues. V was shortened by 7 bases and J by 2 bases, with 11 bases between the two germline ends. CDR1 SGHTA and CDR2 FQGNSA come from the germline V gene. The full variable domain, rest sourced from reference TRBV7-2 and TRBJ2-5, is GAGVSQSPSNKVTEKGKDVELRCDPISGHTALYWYRQSLGQGLEFLIYFQGNSAPDKSGLPSDRFSAERTGGSVSTLTIQRTQQEDSAVYLCASTKGYQETQYFGPGTRLLVL.

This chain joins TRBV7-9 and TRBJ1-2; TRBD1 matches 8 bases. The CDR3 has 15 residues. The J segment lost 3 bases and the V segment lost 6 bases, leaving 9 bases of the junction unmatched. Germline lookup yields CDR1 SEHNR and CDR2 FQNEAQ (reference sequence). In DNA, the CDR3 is TGTGCCAGCAGTCAACTTGTGACAGGGGACTATGGCTACACCTTC. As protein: CASSQLVTGDYGYTF.

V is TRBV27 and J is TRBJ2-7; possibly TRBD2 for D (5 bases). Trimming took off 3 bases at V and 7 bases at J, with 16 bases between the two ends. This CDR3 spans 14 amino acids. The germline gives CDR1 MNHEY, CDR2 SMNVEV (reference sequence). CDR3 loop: CASSLKPTPGEQYF. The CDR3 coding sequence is TGTGCCAGCAGTTTGAAGCCTACCCCGGGGGAGCAGTACTTC.

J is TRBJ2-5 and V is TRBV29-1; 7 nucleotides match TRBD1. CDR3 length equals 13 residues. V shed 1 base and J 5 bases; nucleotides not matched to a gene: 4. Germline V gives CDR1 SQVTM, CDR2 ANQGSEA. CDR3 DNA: TGCAGCGTTGAAGGACAGGGAGCCGAGACCCAGTACTTC. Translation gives CSVEGQGAETQYF.

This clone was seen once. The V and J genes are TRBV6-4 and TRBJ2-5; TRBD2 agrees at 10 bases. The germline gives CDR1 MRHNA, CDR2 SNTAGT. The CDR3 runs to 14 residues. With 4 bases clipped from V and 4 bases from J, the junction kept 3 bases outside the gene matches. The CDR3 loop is CASSVSGGAETQYF. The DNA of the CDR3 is TGTGCCAGCAGTGTAAGCGGGGGGGCAGAGACCCAGTACTTC.

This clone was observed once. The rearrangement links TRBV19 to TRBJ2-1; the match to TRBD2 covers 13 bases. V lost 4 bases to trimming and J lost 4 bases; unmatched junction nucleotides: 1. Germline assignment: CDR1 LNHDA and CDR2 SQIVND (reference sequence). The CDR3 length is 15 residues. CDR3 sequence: CASSTGLAGYNEQFF. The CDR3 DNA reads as TGTGCCAGTAGTACGGGACTAGCGGGGTACAATGAGCAGTTCTTC.